These 9 T cell receptor beta chains came from one sample sequenced in a study of identifying expanded T cells in peripheral blood. This table comes from immunoSEQ multiplex PCR, and its TCRdb copy is limited to in-frame clones, with some not included. The data show 100,000 to 150,000 clones, more than 75% seen once. Sample: blood. The source is a person aged 18-70 years in good health.

This clone appeared a single time. This sequence joins TRBV7-2 and TRBJ2-2; D gene unclear. Germline-derived CDR1 and CDR2 are SGHTA and FQGNSA. The CDR3 covers 15 residues. CDR3 coding DNA: TGTGCTGACCGTGGGCCGGGCCTTAGGGCCGGGGAGCTGTTTTTT. Its translation: CADRGPGLRAGELFF.

The gene calls are TRBV5-1 and TRBJ1-6, with a possible D match to TRBD1 (5 bases). This CDR3 is 16 amino acids long. CDR1 is SGHRS, CDR2 YFSETQ, per germline. V was clipped by 1 base and J by 6 bases, with 14 bases between them. For the CDR3, the DNA is TGCGCCAGCAGCTTGACAGGAGGTTTTTCTAATTCACCCCTCCACTTT. Residues: CASSLTGGFSNSPLHF.

This chain uses TRBV6-1 with TRBJ1-5, with TRBD1 matching 8 bases. The V and J ends lost 3 bases and 0 bases, in that order; junction bases with no gene match: 1. The length of the CDR3 is 15 residues. Germline CDR1 MNHNS, CDR2 SASEGT. CDR3 region: CASSDRGPSNQPQHF. CDR3 nucleotides: TGTGCCAGCAGTGACAGGGGGCCTAGCAATCAGCCCCAGCATTTT.

The chain links TRBV6-1 to TRBJ2-7, with D perhaps matching TRBD1 (6 bases). The V gene lost 7 bases and the J gene lost 2 bases, with 12 bases spanning the gap. This CDR3 spans 13 amino acids. Germline V gene data show CDR1 as MNHNS and CDR2 as SASEGT. CDR3 nucleotide sequence: TGTGCCAGCATCAACAGGGAGACCTACGAGCAGTACTTC. Translating gives CASINRETYEQYF.

This clone was recorded once. This rearrangement joins TRBV7-9 to TRBJ2-5; no clear D gene. Per the germline V gene, CDR1 is SEHNR and CDR2 is FQNEAQ (reference sequence). The CDR3 consists of 12 residues. The germline V and J ends were trimmed by 1 base and 4 bases, with 4 bases remaining between them. The CDR3 protein is CASSLVGETQYF. CDR3 DNA sequence: TGTGCCAGCAGCTTAGTAGGAGAGACCCAGTACTTC.

The chain uses TRBV11-2 and TRBJ2-1, with 9 bases matching TRBD2. CDR1 SGHAT and CDR2 FQNNGV come from the germline V gene. The CDR3 length is 14 residues. With 7 bases clipped from V and 10 bases from J, the junction kept 11 bases outside the gene matches. The CDR3 sequence is CASTPRLAGKEQFF. CDR3 in DNA: TGTGCCAGCACCCCGCGGCTAGCGGGGAAAGAGCAGTTCTTC.

The V call is TRBV7-8, the J call TRBJ1-1; D uncertain. Trimming took 0 bases from V and 7 from J, leaving 15 bases between them. Germline V gene sequence: CDR1 SGHVS, CDR2 FQNEAQ. This CDR3 comprises 15 residues. CDR3 protein: CASSLASRTPVEAFF. The CDR3, as DNA: TGTGCCAGCAGCTTAGCGTCGCGTACGCCCGTTGAAGCTTTCTTT.

The chain uses TRBV5-1 and TRBJ2-3, with 14 bases aligning to TRBD2. CDR3 size: 16 residues. Germline V gene data show CDR1 as SGHRS and CDR2 as YFSETQ. J lost 2 bases, V lost 3 bases, and 2 bases had no gene match. The CDR3 region has the DNA TGCGCCAGCAGCTCGGGACTAGCGGGGGACACAGATACGCAGTATTTT. Its protein product is CASSSGLAGDTDTQYF.

The chain employs TRBV27 and TRBJ1-2, with D hard to call. This CDR3 contains 14 residues. V dropped 6 bases and J dropped 7 bases, with 18 bases sitting between them. From germline, CDR1 is MNHEY and CDR2 SMNVEV (reference sequence). The CDR3: CASRSLALYVGYTF. The CDR3, as DNA: TGTGCCAGCAGATCCTTGGCCCTCTATGTTGGCTACACCTTC.